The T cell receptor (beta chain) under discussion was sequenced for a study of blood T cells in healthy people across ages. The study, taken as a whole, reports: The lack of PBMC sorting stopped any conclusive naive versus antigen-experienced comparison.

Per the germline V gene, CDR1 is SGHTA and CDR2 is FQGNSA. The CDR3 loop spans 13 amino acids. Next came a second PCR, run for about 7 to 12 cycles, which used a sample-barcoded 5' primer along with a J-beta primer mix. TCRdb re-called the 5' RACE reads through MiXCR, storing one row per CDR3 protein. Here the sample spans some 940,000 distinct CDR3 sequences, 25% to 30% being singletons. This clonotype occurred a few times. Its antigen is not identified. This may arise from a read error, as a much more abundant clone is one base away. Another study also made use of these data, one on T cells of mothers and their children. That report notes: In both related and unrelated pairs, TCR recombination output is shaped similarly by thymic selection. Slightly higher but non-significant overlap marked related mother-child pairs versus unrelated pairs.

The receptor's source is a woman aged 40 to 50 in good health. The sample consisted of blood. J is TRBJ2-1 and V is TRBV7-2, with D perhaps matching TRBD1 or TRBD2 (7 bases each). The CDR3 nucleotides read TGTGCCGGCAGCCGAGACAGGGAGGGTGAGCAGTTCTTC. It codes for CAGSRDREGEQFF.